The 4 T cell receptor beta chains reported below all come from one sample, sequenced in a study of blood T cell repertoires in COVID-19. The table came from immunoSEQ multiplex PCR; TCRdb's copy has only in-frame clones and leaves some out. In the table there are 300,000 to 350,000 clones, roughly 87% of which are singletons. The sample was peripheral blood. Source of these receptors: a man aged 30 to 45 with COVID-19, enrolled during active disease.

The chain recombines TRBV7-9 with TRBJ1-2, with D hard to call. This CDR3 spans 16 amino acids. From germline, CDR1 is SEHNR and CDR2 FQNEAQ (reference sequence). V lost 3 bases to trimming and J lost 2 bases, with 16 bases between them. The CDR3 DNA is TGTGCCAGCAGCTTGAGGGAGGAAAAGACAAACTATGGCTACACCTTC. Its protein is CASSLREEKTNYGYTF. Together with reference TRBV7-9 and TRBJ1-2, the CDR3 gives the full variable domain: DTGVSQNPRHKITKRGQNVTFRCDPISEHNRLYWYRQTLGQGPEFLTYFQNEAQLEKSRLLSDRFSAERPKGSFSTLEIQRTEQGDSAMYLCASSLREEKTNYGYTFGSGTRLTVV.

The CDR3 nucleotides are TGTGCCAGCAGCTTAATCCAGGGGTGGGCAGATACGCAGTATTTT. Its translation is CASSLIQGWADTQYF. The chain joins TRBV7-9 to TRBJ2-3, with a weak D call TRBD1 (6 bases). Germline assignment: CDR1 SEHNR and CDR2 FQNEAQ (reference sequence). V was trimmed by 2 bases and J by 4 bases, leaving 13 bases between them. The CDR3 has 15 residues.

The gene calls are TRBV6-5 and TRBJ1-5, with TRBD1 matching over 9 bases. V dropped 2 bases and J dropped 6; count of bases not matched to a gene: 2. The CDR3 is 14 amino acids. Germline CDR1 MNHEY, CDR2 SVGAGI. The CDR3 DNA reads as TGTGCCAGCAGTTACACAGGGGGCCGTCAGCCCCAGCATTTT. Residues: CASSYTGGRQPQHF.

This chain joins TRBV11-3 and TRBJ2-3; 8 bases are shared with TRBD1. Trimming took 4 bases from V and 0 from J; bases not matched to a gene: 6. CDR3 length equals 16 residues. The germline gives CDR1 SGHNT, CDR2 YENEEA. The CDR3 loop reads CASSWGTGPSTDTQYF. The DNA of the CDR3 is TGTGCCAGCAGCTGGGGGACAGGCCCTAGCACAGATACGCAGTATTTT.